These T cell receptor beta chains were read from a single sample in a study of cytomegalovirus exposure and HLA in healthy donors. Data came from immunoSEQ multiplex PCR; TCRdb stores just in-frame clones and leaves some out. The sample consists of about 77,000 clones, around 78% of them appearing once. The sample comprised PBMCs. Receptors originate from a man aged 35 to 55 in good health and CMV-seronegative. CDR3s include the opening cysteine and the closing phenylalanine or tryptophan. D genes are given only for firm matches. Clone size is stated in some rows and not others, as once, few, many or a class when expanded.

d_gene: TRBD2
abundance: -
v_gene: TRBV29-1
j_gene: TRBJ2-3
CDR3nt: TGCAGCCTTAAGACTAGCGGGGGAACAGATACGCAGTATTTT
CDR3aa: CSLKTSGGTDTQYF

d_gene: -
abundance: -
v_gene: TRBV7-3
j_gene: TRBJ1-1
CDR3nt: TGTGCCAGCAGCTTAACGGAGGTCGCAATGAACACTGAAGCTTTCTTT
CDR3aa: CASSLTEVAMNTEAFF

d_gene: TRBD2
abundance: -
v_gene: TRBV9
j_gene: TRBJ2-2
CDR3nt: TGTGCCAGCAGCGTGCCTAGCGGGGACACGAACACCGGGGAGCTGTTTTTT
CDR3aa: CASSVPSGDTNTGELFF

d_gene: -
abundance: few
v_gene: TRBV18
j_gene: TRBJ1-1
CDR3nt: TGTGCCAGCTCACCTAATCCGACAGCCACTGAAGCTTTCTTT
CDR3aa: CASSPNPTATEAFF

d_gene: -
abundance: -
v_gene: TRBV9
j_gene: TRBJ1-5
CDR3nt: TGTGCCAGCAGAGAGGATAGCAATCAGCCCCAGCATTTT
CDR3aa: CASREDSNQPQHF

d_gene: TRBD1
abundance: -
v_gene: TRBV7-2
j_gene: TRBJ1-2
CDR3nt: TGTGCCAGCAGCTTAGAAGGCGTAGGAGGTGGGGACAGGGGTTTGGGCTACACCTTC
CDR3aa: CASSLEGVGGGDRGLGYTF

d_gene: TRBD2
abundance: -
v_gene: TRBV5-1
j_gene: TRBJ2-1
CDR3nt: TGCGCCAGCATGCTTGGGACTAGCGGGGCGGGTGAGCAGTTCTTC
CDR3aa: CASMLGTSGAGEQFF

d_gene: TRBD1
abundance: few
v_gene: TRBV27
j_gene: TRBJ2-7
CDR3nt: TGTGCCAGCAGTTACACAGGGGCCGAGCAGTACTTC
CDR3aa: CASSYTGAEQYF

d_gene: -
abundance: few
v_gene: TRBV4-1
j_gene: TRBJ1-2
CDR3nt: TGCGCCAGCAGCCAAGATCGCGGGGTGGGCTATGGCTACACCTTC
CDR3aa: CASSQDRGVGYGYTF

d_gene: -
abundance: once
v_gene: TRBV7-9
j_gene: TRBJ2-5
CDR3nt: TGTTCCAGCAGCTTACGCAGGGTGGAGACGGAGACCCAGTACTTC
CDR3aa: CSSSLRRVETETQYF

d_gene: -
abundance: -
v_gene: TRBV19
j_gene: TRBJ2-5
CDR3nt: TGTGCCAGTAGTGTCGTCCAGGGCGAGGAGACCCAGTACTTC
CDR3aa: CASSVVQGEETQYF

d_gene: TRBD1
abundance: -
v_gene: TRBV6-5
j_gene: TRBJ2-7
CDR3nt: TGTGCCAGCAGCAGGGACAGGGGTTACGAGCAGTACTTC
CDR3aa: CASSRDRGYEQYF

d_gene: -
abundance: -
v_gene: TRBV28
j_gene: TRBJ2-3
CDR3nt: TGTGCCAGCAGAACGACAGGCAACACAGATACGCAGTATTTT
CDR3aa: CASRTTGNTDTQYF